What follows are 17 T cell receptor beta chains derived from one specimen sequenced in a study of cytomegalovirus exposure and HLA in healthy donors. PCR used 60 Vbeta primers and 13 Jbeta primers. Assay used: immunoSEQ multiplex PCR; TCRdb lists only in-frame clones, some missing. The data hold fewer than 70,000 clones, with 65% to 75% observed a single time. Sequenced: PBMCs. The receptors were gathered from an older woman in good health and CMV-seropositive.

This chain uses TRBV6-5 with TRBJ2-5; perhaps TRBD2 as D (6 bases). The last part of the DNA fits TRBJ2-7 better; the J call may be wrong. The CDR3 is made up of 15 amino acids. Per germline, CDR1 MNHEY and CDR2 SVGAGI. Written as DNA, the CDR3 is TGTGCCAGCAGTCGGAGGGATATACCCTCCTACGAGCAGTACTTC. Translation gives CASSRRDIPSYEQYF.

The chain combines TRBV23-1 with TRBJ1-1, with D possibly TRBD1 on 5 matching bases. TRBV23-1 is marked as an open reading frame, function uncertain. V shed 7 bases and J shed 2 bases, with 14 bases lying between them. This CDR3 region has 14 residues. Here the CDR3 DNA reads TGCGCCAGCACCTTGACAGAGCCTAACACTGAAGCTTTCTTT. Translated: CASTLTEPNTEAFF.

About this clone: This likely comes from a read error, as the CDR3 has no conserved phenylalanine or tryptophan at its end. This chain connects TRBV30 to TRBJ2-2; tentatively, D is TRBD2 (6 bases). Germline values: CDR1 GTSNPN, CDR2 SVGIG (reference sequence). The CDR3 totals 14 residues. Trimming removed 4 bases at V and 4 bases at J, with 13 bases between. DNA for the CDR3: TGTGCCTGGAAGGAGGGGCTACCCACCGGGGAGCTGTTTGTT. Protein sequence: CAWKEGLPTGELFV.

The CDR3 region is CASTTDSRANYGYTF. The CDR3 DNA is TGTGCCAGCACAACCGACAGCAGAGCTAACTATGGCTACACCTTC. The rearrangement uses TRBV6-5 and TRBJ1-2, with a weak D call TRBD1 (5 bases). Germline V gene lookup returns CDR1 MNHEY and CDR2 SVGAGI. This CDR3 spans 15 amino acids. V was shortened by 7 bases and J by 0 bases, with 15 bases between the two germline ends.

The V call is TRBV11-2, the J call TRBJ2-7; the match to TRBD2 covers 13 bases. The germline V gene has CDR1 SGHAT and CDR2 FQNNGV. The trim removed 5 bases at V and 1 base at J, leaving 5 bases unmatched. The CDR3 extends over 16 amino acids. The CDR3 reads CASSQPGLAGSYEQYF. The DNA for the CDR3 is TGTGCCAGCAGCCAGCCGGGACTAGCGGGGTCCTACGAGCAGTACTTC.

CDR3 nucleotides: TGTGCCAGCAGTTACTCCGGACAGAGTAACATTCAGTACTTC. Translation: CASSYSGQSNIQYF. The V gene is TRBV6-5, the J gene TRBJ2-4; D may be TRBD1 (6 bases). The V gene's germline CDR1 is MNHEY and CDR2 SVGAGI. V was pared by 0 bases and J by 7 bases, with 10 bases between. The CDR3 runs to 14 residues.

The rearrangement links TRBV5-1 to TRBJ2-2; tentative D call: TRBD1 (5 bases). This CDR3 region has 18 residues. Germline V CDR1 and CDR2: SGHRS, YFSETQ. Trimming cost V 5 bases and J 0 bases, with 20 bases left between them. The CDR3 spells CASRLTAGPFSNTGELFF. In DNA, the CDR3 is TGCGCCAGCAGGTTGACAGCAGGCCCTTTCTCGAACACCGGGGAGCTGTTTTTT.

This clone has only a few counts. The J gene is TRBJ1-2, the V gene TRBV5-4, with TRBD1 matching 8 bases. Germline V gene sequence: CDR1 SGHNT, CDR2 YYREEE (reference sequence). The trim removed 5 bases at V and 5 bases at J, leaving 8 bases unmatched. This CDR3 has 14 amino acids. The CDR3 spells CASRPDRGLYGYTF. CDR3 in DNA: TGTGCCAGCAGACCTGACAGGGGATTGTATGGCTACACCTTC.

The rearrangement joins TRBV6-5 to TRBJ1-2; 8 bases agree with TRBD1. This CDR3 spans 15 amino acids. Germline V lookup: CDR1 MNHEY, CDR2 SVGAGI. With 2 bases clipped from V and 5 bases from J, the junction kept 7 bases outside the gene matches. CDR3 coding DNA: TGTGCCAGCAGTTACAGGCATCAGGGGGCATATGGCTACACCTTC. Its translation is CASSYRHQGAYGYTF.

V and J are TRBV28 and TRBJ1-5; D ambiguous. Per the germline V gene, CDR1 is MDHEN and CDR2 is SYDVKM. Trimming removed 8 bases at V and 7 bases at J, with 21 bases between. The CDR3 loop spans 15 amino acids. The CDR3 bases are TGTGCCAGCTCGGAACCGGGGTTCAAGGAACAGCCCCAGCATTTT. This codes for CASSEPGFKEQPQHF. The entire variable domain, with the rest obtained from reference TRBV28 and TRBJ1-5, is as follows: DVKVTQSSRYLVKRTGEKVFLECVQDMDHENMFWYRQDPGLGLRLIYFSYDVKMKEKGDIPEGYSVSREKKERFSLILESASTNQTSMYLCASSEPGFKEQPQHFGDGTRLSIL.

The chain recombines TRBV5-5 with TRBJ1-2; 8 bases agree with TRBD1. CDR3 size: 16 residues. Germline-derived CDR1 and CDR2 are SGHKS and YYEKEE (reference sequence). V lost 0 bases to trimming and J lost 4 bases; unmatched junction nucleotides: 8. Written as DNA, the CDR3 is TGTGCCAGCAGCTTGGCCCGGGCAGGGGGCCCCTATGGCTACACCTTC. Its translation: CASSLARAGGPYGYTF.

The chain is built from TRBV10-2 and TRBJ2-3, with D possibly being TRBD1 (5 bases). Per the germline V gene, CDR1 is WSHSY and CDR2 is SAAADI. The ends were cut back, 6 bases at V and 1 base at J, with 5 bases in the middle. The length of the CDR3 is 12 residues. CDR3 coding DNA: TGCGCCAGCAGACAGGGCACAGATACGCAGTATTTT. As protein: CASRQGTDTQYF.

The genes are TRBV11-2 and TRBJ2-7; 10 bases are a match to TRBD1. After removal of 5 bases from V and 3 bases from J, the junction contained 4 bases not matched to a gene. Looked up from germline, CDR1 is SGHAT and CDR2 is FQNNGV. The CDR3 covers 14 residues. The CDR3 region has the DNA TGTGCCAGCAGCCGGACAGGGGGTTACTACGAGCAGTACTTC. It encodes CASSRTGGYYEQYF.

There are a few counts of this clone. J is TRBJ1-1 and V is TRBV7-3; possible D gene TRBD1, 5 bases. Germline assignment: CDR1 SGHTA and CDR2 FQGTGA. The V end was cut by 5 bases, the J end by 2 bases, with 12 bases between. The length of the CDR3 is 14 residues. The CDR3 protein is CASSQDTINTEAFF. The CDR3 region has the DNA TGTGCCAGCAGCCAGGACACCATTAACACTGAAGCTTTCTTT.

CDR3 residues: CASGLRARGRETQYF. CDR3 DNA sequence: TGTGCTAGTGGTTTGCGGGCCAGGGGAAGGGAGACCCAGTACTTC. This chain links TRBV12-5 with TRBJ2-5, with D tentatively TRBD1 (6 bases). Trimming pared 2 bases from V and 5 bases from J, leaving 15 bases between. Germline loops: CDR1 LGHNT, CDR2 FRNRAP. The CDR3 has 15 amino acids.

V usage is TRBV5-6 and J usage is TRBJ2-3; D unclear. The V and J ends lost 1 base and 0 bases respectively, with 12 bases between them. CDR1 is SGHDT and CDR2 is YYEEEE in the germline V gene. The CDR3 is made up of 16 amino acids. CDR3 in DNA: TGTGCCAGCAGCTTGTCAAGTAGCAGTAGCACAGATACGCAGTATTTT. Translated: CASSLSSSSSTDTQYF. The complete variable domain, with remaining parts taken from reference TRBV5-6 and TRBJ2-3, reads DAGVTQSPTHLIKTRGQQVTLRCSPKSGHDTVSWYQQALGQGPQFIFQYYEEEERQRGNFPDRFSGHQFPNYSSELNVNALLLGDSALYLCASSLSSSSSTDTQYFGPGTRLTVL.

This clone has a handful of counts. V usage is TRBV25-1 and J usage is TRBJ1-4, with a possible D match to TRBD1 (5 bases). CDR3 length: 13 amino acids. In germline, CDR1 is MGHDK, CDR2 SYGVNS. The V and J ends lost 7 bases and 5 bases respectively, with 11 bases between them. CDR3 in amino acids: CASTVAGNEKLFF. DNA for the CDR3: TGTGCCAGCACTGTTGCAGGGAATGAAAAACTGTTTTTT. Full variable domain (rest looked up from reference TRBV25-1 and TRBJ1-4): EADIYQTPRYLVIGTGKKITLECSQTMGHDKMYWYQQDPGMELHLIHYSYGVNSTEKGDLSSESTVSRIRTEHFPLTLESARPSHTSQYLCASTVAGNEKLFFGSGTQLSVL.